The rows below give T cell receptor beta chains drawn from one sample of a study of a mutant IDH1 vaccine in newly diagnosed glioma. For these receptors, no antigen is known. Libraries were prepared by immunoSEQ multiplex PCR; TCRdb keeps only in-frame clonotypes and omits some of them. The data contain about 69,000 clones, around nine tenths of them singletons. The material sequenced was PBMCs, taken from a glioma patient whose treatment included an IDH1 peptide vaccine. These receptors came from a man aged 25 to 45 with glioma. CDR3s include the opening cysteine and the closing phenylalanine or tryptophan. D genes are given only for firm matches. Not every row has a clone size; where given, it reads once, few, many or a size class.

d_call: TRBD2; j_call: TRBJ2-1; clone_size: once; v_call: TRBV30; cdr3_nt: TGTGCCTGGATGCGTAGCGGGAGTCCCTACAATGAGCAGTTCTTC; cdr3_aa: CAWMRSGSPYNEQFF
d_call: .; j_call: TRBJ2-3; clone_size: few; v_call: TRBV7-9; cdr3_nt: TGTGCCAGCAGCACGGGGGGCTCCACAGATACGCAGTATTTT; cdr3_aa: CASSTGGSTDTQYF
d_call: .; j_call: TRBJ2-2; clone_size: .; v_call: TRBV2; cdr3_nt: TGTGCCAGCAGTGAATCAGATTACTCCACCGGGGAGCTGTTTTTT; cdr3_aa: CASSESDYSTGELFF
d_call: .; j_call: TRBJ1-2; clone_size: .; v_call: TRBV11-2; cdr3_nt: TGTGCCAGCAGCTTAGAGTCAGGGCAGGACTATGGCTACACCTTC; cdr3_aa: CASSLESGQDYGYTF
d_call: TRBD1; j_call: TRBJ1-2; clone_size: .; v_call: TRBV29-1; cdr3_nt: TGCAGCGTCCCGAAGGGGGACAGCTATGGCTACACCTTC; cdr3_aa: CSVPKGDSYGYTF
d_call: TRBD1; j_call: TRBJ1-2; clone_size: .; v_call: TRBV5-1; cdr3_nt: TGCGCCAGCAGCCTACGGACAGGGGGATTTGGCTACACCTTC; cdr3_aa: CASSLRTGGFGYTF
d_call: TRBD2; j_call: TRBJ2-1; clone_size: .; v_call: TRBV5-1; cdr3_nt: TGCGCCAGCAGCTTCCAGACTAGCGGGAGCTACAATGAGCAGTTCTTC; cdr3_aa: CASSFQTSGSYNEQFF
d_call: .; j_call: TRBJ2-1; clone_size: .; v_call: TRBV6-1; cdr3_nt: TGTGCCAGCAGTGTCGCCGGGTCCCTCAATGAGCAGTTCTTC; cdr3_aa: CASSVAGSLNEQFF
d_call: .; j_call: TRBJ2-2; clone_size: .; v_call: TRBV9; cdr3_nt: TGTGCCAGCAGCTATGGGGCCGGGGAGCTGTTTTTT; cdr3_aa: CASSYGAGELFF
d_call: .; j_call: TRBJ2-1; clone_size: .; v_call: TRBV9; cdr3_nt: TGTGCCAGCAGCGCGGTACGGTCCAATGAGCAGTTCTTC; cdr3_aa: CASSAVRSNEQFF
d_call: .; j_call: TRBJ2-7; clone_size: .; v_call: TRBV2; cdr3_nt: TGTGCCAGCAGAAGCTACGAGCAGTACTTC; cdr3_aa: CASRSYEQYF
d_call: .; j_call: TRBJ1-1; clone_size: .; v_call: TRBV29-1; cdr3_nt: TGCAGCGTTGGGAGCGGCTGGGCCATGAACACTGAAGCTTTCTTT; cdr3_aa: CSVGSGWAMNTEAFF
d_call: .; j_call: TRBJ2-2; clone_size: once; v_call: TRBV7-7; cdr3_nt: TGTGCCAGCAGCTTTGATTTGGGGGCGCAGAACACCGGGGAGCTGTTTTTT; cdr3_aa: CASSFDLGAQNTGELFF
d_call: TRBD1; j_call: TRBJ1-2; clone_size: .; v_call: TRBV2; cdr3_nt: TGTGCCAGCAGTAGGGGACAGGGGAGTTATGGCTACACCTTC; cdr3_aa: CASSRGQGSYGYTF
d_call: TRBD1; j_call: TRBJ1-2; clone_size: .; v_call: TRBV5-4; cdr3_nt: TGTGCCAGCAGCCTAGGGACAGCTCGCTATGGCTACACCTTC; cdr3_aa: CASSLGTARYGYTF
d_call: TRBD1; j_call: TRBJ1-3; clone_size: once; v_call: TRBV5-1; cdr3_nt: TGCGCCAGCAGCCCCCCCGACAGGGGATCAGTAGGAAACACCATATATTTT; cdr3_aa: CASSPPDRGSVGNTIYF
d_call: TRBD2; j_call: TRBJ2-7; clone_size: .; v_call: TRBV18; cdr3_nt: TGTGCCAGCTCACCGACTAGCGGCTTCTACGAGCAGTACTTC; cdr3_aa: CASSPTSGFYEQYF
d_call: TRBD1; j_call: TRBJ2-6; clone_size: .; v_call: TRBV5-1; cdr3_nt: TGCGCCAGCATGGCCGGGACAGGGGCCTCTGGGGCCAACGTCCTGACTTTC; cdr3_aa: CASMAGTGASGANVLTF
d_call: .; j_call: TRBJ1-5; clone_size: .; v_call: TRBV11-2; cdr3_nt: TGTGCCAGCAGCAGAGACCGGGATCAGCCCCAGCATTTT; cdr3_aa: CASSRDRDQPQHF
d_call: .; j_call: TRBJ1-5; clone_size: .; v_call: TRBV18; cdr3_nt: TGTGCCAGCTCAGAGGGGATCGGCAATCAGCCCCAGCATTTT; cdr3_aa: CASSEGIGNQPQHF
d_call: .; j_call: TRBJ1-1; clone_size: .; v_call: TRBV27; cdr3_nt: TGTGCCAGCAGCTTCTCAGAAACGAATGAAGCTTTCTTT; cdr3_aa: CASSFSETNEAFF
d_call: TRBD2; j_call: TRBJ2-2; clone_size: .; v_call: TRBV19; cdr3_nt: TGTGCCAGTAGTAGCGGGGGGGCCTCCGGGGAGCTGTTTTTT; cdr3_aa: CASSSGGASGELFF
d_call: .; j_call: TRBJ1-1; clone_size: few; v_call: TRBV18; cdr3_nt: TGTGCCAGCTCACCAGGGGCTACTGAAGCTTTCTTT; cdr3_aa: CASSPGATEAFF
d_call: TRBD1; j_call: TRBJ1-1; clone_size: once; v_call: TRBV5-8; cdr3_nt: TGTGCCAGCAGCTTGGGGCGGACAGGGGGCAGAGCTTTCTTT; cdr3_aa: CASSLGRTGGRAFF
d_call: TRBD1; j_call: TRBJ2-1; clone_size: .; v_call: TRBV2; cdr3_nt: TGTGCCAGCAGGAGGGGACAGGGTTCCTACAATGAGCAGTTCTTC; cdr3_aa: CASRRGQGSYNEQFF
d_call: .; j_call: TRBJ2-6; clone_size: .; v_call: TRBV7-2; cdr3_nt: TGTGCCAGCAGCCCAGTAGTATCTGGGGCCAACGTCCTGACTTTC; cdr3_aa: CASSPVVSGANVLTF
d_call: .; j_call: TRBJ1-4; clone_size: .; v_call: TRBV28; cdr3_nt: TGTGCCAGCAGCCGGACCGGGACCCTTGGGAATGAAAAACTGTTTTTT; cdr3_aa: CASSRTGTLGNEKLFF
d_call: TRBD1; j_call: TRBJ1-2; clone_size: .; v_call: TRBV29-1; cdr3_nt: TGCAGCGTCGTCGACAGGGCTAGTTCTAACTATGGCTACACCTTC; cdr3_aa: CSVVDRASSNYGYTF
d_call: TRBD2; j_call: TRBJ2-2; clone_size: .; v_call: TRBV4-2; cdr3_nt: TGTGCCAGCAGCCCGGGGACTAGCGGAAGGACCGGGGAGCTGTTTTTT; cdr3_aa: CASSPGTSGRTGELFF
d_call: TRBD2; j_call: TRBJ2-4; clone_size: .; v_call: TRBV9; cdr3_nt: TGTGCCAGCAGCGGTAGCGGGAGCAGGCACAAAAACATTCAGTACTTC; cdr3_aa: CASSGSGSRHKNIQYF
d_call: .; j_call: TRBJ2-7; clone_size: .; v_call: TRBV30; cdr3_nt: TGTGCCTGGAGTGGGGGGGACACAGCCTACGGGCAGTACTTC; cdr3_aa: CAWSGGDTAYGQYF
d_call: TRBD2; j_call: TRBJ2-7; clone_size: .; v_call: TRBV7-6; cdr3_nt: TGTGCCAGCAGCCCCCAGACTAGCGAGCTACTCTACGAGCAGTACTTC; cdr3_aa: CASSPQTSELLYEQYF
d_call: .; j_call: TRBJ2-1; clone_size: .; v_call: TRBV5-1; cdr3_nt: TGCGCCAGCAGCTTTACTGCCGGGTCACACAATGAGCAGTTCTTC; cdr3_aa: CASSFTAGSHNEQFF
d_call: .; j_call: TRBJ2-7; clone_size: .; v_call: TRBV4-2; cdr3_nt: TGTGCCAGCAGCCAACTCCAGTCCGGCCCCTACGAGCAGTACTTC; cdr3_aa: CASSQLQSGPYEQYF
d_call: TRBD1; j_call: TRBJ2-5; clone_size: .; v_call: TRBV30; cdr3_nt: TGTGCCTGGAGTCCTACAGGGACAGGGGGCGAGACCCAGTACTTC; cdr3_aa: CAWSPTGTGGETQYF
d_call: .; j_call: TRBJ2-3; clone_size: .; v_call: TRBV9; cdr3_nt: TGTGCCAGCAGCGTAGCAGGGAGGTATTGGGATACGCAGTATTTT; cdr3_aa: CASSVAGRYWDTQYF
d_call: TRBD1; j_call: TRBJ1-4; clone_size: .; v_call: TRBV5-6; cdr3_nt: TGTGCCAGCAGCTTGGCAGGGGGTGAAAAACTGTTTTTT; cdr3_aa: CASSLAGGEKLFF
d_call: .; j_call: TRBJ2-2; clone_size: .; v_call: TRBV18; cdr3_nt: TGTGCCAGCTCACCCGACTTGAACACCGGGGAGCTGTTTTTT; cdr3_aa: CASSPDLNTGELFF
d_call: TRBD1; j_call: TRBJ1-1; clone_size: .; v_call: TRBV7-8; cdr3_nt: TGTGCCAGCAGCGCCGACAGGGGGCTTAATGAAGCTTTCTTT; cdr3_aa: CASSADRGLNEAFF
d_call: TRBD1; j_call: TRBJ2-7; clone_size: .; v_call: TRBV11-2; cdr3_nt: TGTGCCAGCAGCTTAGTCGGGACAGGGGTCCACGAGCAGTACTTC; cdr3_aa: CASSLVGTGVHEQYF
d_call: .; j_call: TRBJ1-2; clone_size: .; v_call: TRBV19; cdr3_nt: TGTGCCAGTCATACAGGGCCCAACTATGGCTACACCTTC; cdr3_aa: CASHTGPNYGYTF
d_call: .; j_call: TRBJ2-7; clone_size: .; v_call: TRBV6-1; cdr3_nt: TGTGCCAGCAGCTGGGGGACATTTTACGAGCAGTACTTC; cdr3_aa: CASSWGTFYEQYF
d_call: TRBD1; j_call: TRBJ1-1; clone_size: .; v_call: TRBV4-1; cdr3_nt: TGCGCCAGCGCCGGGACAGGGAGATTGAGGTACACTGAAGCTTTCTTT; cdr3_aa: CASAGTGRLRYTEAFF
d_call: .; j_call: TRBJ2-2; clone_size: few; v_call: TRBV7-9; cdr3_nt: TGTGCCACCCTGGAAAACACCGGGGAGCTGTTTTTT; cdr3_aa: CATLENTGELFF
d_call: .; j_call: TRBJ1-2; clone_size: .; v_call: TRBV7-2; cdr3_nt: TGTGCCAGCAGCTTAGTGAACTATGGCTACACCTTC; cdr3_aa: CASSLVNYGYTF
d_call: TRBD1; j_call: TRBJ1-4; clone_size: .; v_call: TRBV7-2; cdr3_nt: TGTGCCAGCAGCCCGGACAGGGGGTACGAAAAACTGTTTTTT; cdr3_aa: CASSPDRGYEKLFF
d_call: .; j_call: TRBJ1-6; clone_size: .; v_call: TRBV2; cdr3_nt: TGTGCCAGCAGAGTTCCGACGGGGGGGAATTCCGGTAATTCACCCCTCCACTTT; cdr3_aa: CASRVPTGGNSGNSPLHF
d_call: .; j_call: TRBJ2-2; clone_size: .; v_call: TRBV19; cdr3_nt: TGTGCCAGTACTCCCGGACGGAACACCGGGGAGCTGTTTTTT; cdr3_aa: CASTPGRNTGELFF
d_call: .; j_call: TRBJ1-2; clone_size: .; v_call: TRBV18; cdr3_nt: TGTGCCAGCTCACCCATTCATGGGGTTGAATATGGCTACACCTTC; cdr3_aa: CASSPIHGVEYGYTF
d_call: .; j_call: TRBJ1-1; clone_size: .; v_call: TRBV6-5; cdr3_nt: TGTGCCACGGGGCGGGGAGGGGGCACTGAAGCTTTCTTT; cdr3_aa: CATGRGGGTEAFF
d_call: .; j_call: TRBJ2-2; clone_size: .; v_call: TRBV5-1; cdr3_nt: TGCGCCAGCAGCCCACACAGGGACTCGAGCACCGGGGAGCTGTTTTTT; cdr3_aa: CASSPHRDSSTGELFF
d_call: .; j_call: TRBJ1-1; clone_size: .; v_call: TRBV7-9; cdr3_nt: TGTGCCAGCAGCTTAGCGCAGGGTTTGAACACTGAAGCTTTCTTT; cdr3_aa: CASSLAQGLNTEAFF
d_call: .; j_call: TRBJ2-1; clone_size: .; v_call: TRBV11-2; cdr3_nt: TGTGCCAGCAGCTGGGACGATGTCAATGAGCAGTTCTTC; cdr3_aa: CASSWDDVNEQFF
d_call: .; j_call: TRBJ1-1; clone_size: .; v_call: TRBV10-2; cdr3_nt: TGCGCCAGCAGTGAGTTATCACCGTCCCCTGAAGCTTTCTTT; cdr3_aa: CASSELSPSPEAFF
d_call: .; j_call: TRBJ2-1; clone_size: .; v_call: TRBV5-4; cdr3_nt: TGTGCCAGCAGGGGGCCAGATACATGGAATGAGCAGTTCTTC; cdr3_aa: CASRGPDTWNEQFF